The 27 T cell receptor beta chains below all came from one sample that was sequenced in a study of blood T cell repertoires in COVID-19. The method was immunoSEQ multiplex PCR; TCRdb's version includes in-frame clones alone and lacks a portion of them. The data show around 80,000 clones, about three quarters seen once. Sequenced sample: peripheral blood. The receptors shown here come from a man aged 45 to 65 with active or convalescent COVID-19.

The J gene is TRBJ2-1, the V gene TRBV4-1, with 15 bases lining up with TRBD2. Germline loops: CDR1 MGHRA, CDR2 YSYEKL. J gave up 7 bases and V 6 bases, and 7 bases lay outside the gene matches. CDR3 length equals 16 residues. CDR3 sequence reads: CASRPGLAGGGNEQFF. The CDR3, as DNA: TGCGCCAGCAGGCCTGGACTAGCGGGGGGGGGAAATGAGCAGTTCTTC.

V gene TRBV27 combines with J gene TRBJ1-3; D remains unclear. Per the germline V gene, CDR1 is MNHEY and CDR2 is SMNVEV (reference sequence). This CDR3 is 15 amino acids long. V was trimmed by 0 bases and J by 7 bases, leaving 13 bases between them. CDR3: CASSLSGSFRNTIYF. The DNA for the CDR3 is TGTGCCAGCAGTTTATCGGGCTCCTTTAGGAACACCATATATTTT.

The J gene is TRBJ2-2, the V gene TRBV19, with 12 bases matching TRBD2. This CDR3 has 16 residues. The germline V gene encodes CDR1 LNHDA and CDR2 SQIVND (reference sequence). V was pared by 10 bases and J by 5 bases, with 11 bases of the junction left unmatched. CDR3 protein: CATATSGGPKTGELFF. The CDR3 DNA reads as TGTGCCACCGCGACTAGCGGGGGCCCCAAAACCGGGGAGCTGTTTTTT. Supplemented by reference TRBV19 and TRBJ2-2, the full variable domain reads DGGITQSPKYLFRKEGQNVTLSCEQNLNHDAMYWYRQDPGQGLRLIYYSQIVNDFQKGDIAEGYSVSREKKESFPLTVTSAQKNPTAFYLCATATSGGPKTGELFFGEGSRLTVL.

This clone was observed a handful of times. The chain couples TRBV11-2 to TRBJ2-2; 9 nucleotides match TRBD1. The ends lost 1 base at V and 10 bases at J; junction bases unmatched: 4. Per the germline V gene, CDR1 is SGHAT and CDR2 is FQNNGV. The CDR3 totals 14 residues. CDR3 region: CASSLGTGAAELFF. The CDR3 DNA reads as TGTGCCAGCAGCTTAGGGACAGGGGCCGCGGAGCTGTTTTTT.

The chain combines TRBV27 with TRBJ2-1; D is ambiguous. This CDR3 has 16 amino acids. The germline V gene encodes CDR1 MNHEY and CDR2 SMNVEV (reference sequence). V dropped 3 bases and J dropped 0 bases, with 12 bases sitting between them. The CDR3 spells CASSFFVSSSYNEQFF. CDR3 coding DNA: TGTGCCAGCAGTTTCTTTGTTAGCAGCTCCTACAATGAGCAGTTCTTC.

The sample holds a few counts of this clone. The chain has TRBV30 and TRBJ1-1; D not resolved. CDR1 and CDR2 (germline): GTSNPN, SVGIG (reference sequence). CDR3 length equals 13 residues. The ends were cut back, 1 base at V and 4 bases at J, with 10 bases in the middle. CDR3 bases: TGTGCCTGGAGTGGAGAGGTCATCACTGAAGCTTTCTTT. Its translation: CAWSGEVITEAFF. Variable domain in full (rest from reference TRBV30 and TRBJ1-1): SQTIHQWPATLVQPVGSPLSLECTVEGTSNPNLYWYRQAAGRGLQLLFYSVGIGQISSEVPQNLSASRPQDRQFILSSKKLLLSDSGFYLCAWSGEVITEAFFGQGTRLTVV.

V and J are TRBV5-8 and TRBJ1-2; D gene uncertain. V was pared by 2 bases and J by 4 bases, with 9 bases between. This CDR3 contains 13 residues. Germline V gene data show CDR1 as SGHTS and CDR2 as YDEGEE. The CDR3 reads CASSLRRVYGYTF. Written as DNA, the CDR3 is TGTGCCAGCAGCTTAAGGCGGGTCTATGGCTACACCTTC.

The rearrangement joins TRBV7-6 to TRBJ2-5; 10 bases match TRBD2. Trimming took 3 bases from V and 3 from J; bases not matched to a gene: 16. Looked up from germline, CDR1 is SGHVS and CDR2 is FNYEAQ. This CDR3 has 19 amino acids. The CDR3 region is CASSFAPRSGGAEEETQYF. The CDR3 nucleotides read TGTGCCAGCAGCTTTGCCCCCCGGAGCGGGGGGGCCGAGGAAGAGACCCAGTACTTC.

The chain employs TRBV21-1 and TRBJ1-1. TRBV21-1 is given as a pseudogene. The CDR3 covers 12 residues. This chain's CDR3 is CASSKARGRAFF. The CDR3 DNA is TGTGCCAGCAGCAAAGCGCGTGGGAGAGCTTTCTTT.

The chain carries TRBV4-3 and TRBJ2-5; TRBD1 might be the D (6 bases). Germline V gene data show CDR1 as LGHNA and CDR2 as YSLEER. Trimming cost V 3 bases and J 5 bases, with 19 bases left between them. CDR3 length: 16 amino acids. Written as DNA, the CDR3 is TGCGCCAGCAGCCAGGCTCCATGGGGGCCAGGGGAGACCCAGTACTTC. It codes for CASSQAPWGPGETQYF.

The chain is built from TRBV7-3 and TRBJ2-1, with 8 bases identical to TRBD2. J gave up 0 bases and V 5 bases, and 3 bases lay outside the gene matches. This CDR3 region has 15 residues. Germline V gene sequence: CDR1 SGHTA, CDR2 FQGTGA. The CDR3 protein is CASSPTSGSYNEQFF. CDR3 in DNA: TGTGCCAGCAGCCCAACTAGCGGCTCCTACAATGAGCAGTTCTTC. Combining the CDR3 with reference TRBV7-3 and TRBJ2-1 gives the whole variable domain GAGVSQTPSNKVTEKGKYVELRCDPISGHTALYWYRQSLGQGPEFLIYFQGTGAADDSGLPNDRFFAVRPEGSVSTLKIQRTERGDSAVYLCASSPTSGSYNEQFFGPGTRLTVL.

This clone was observed once. The chain couples TRBV5-6 to TRBJ1-6; D ambiguous. Germline V gene data show CDR1 as SGHDT and CDR2 as YYEEEE. Trimming removed 4 bases from V and 3 bases from J, with 11 bases in between. CDR3 length equals 15 residues. The CDR3: CASSLRLYYNSPLHF. CDR3 in DNA: TGTGCCAGCAGCCTTAGACTGTACTATAATTCACCCCTCCACTTT.

This clone has only one observation. The chain employs TRBV19 and TRBJ2-6; TRBD1 agrees at 10 bases. The CDR3 extends over 21 amino acids. J gave up 2 bases and V 5 bases, and 18 bases lay outside the gene matches. Germline-derived CDR1 and CDR2 are LNHDA and SQIVND (reference sequence). DNA of the CDR3: TGTGCCAGTAGTCCGGAGGGCGCCGGGACAGGGGCCGCTGCTGGGGCCAACGTCCTGACTTTC. Amino acids: CASSPEGAGTGAAAGANVLTF.

V is TRBV6-1 and J is TRBJ2-5; D is possibly TRBD1 (6 bases). The CDR3 consists of 13 residues. Germline loops: CDR1 MNHNS, CDR2 SASEGT. V was clipped by 2 bases and J by 9 bases, with 13 bases between them. CDR3 sequence: CASSEILQGPQYF. CDR3 bases: TGTGCCAGCAGTGAAATACTACAGGGCCCCCAGTACTTC.

The chain combines TRBV7-9 with TRBJ2-7; 11 nucleotides line up with TRBD1. The germline gives CDR1 SEHNR, CDR2 FQNEAQ (reference sequence). Trimming cost V 5 bases and J 4 bases; bases outside gene matches: 7. CDR3 length: 15 amino acids. CDR3 region: CASSPYGTGGYEQYF. The CDR3 bases are TGTGCCAGCAGCCCCTACGGGACAGGGGGATACGAGCAGTACTTC.

The chain carries TRBV29-1 and TRBJ1-1; D is undetermined. This CDR3 comprises 16 residues. The V and J ends lost 6 bases and 0 bases respectively, with 20 bases between them. Germline V CDR1 and CDR2: SQVTM, ANQGSEA. The DNA for the CDR3 is TGCAGCGTCACCCGGAGGAGGCGGACTATGAACACTGAAGCTTTCTTT. Protein product: CSVTRRRRTMNTEAFF.

The gene calls are TRBV4-3 and TRBJ2-7; 9 positions match TRBD1. The CDR3 has 16 residues. Germline V gives CDR1 LGHNA, CDR2 YSLEER. V dropped 1 base and J dropped 1; count of bases not matched to a gene: 5. DNA for the CDR3: TGCGCCAGCAGCCAAGGGGTGGGACAGGGTTCCTACGAGCAGTACTTC. This encodes CASSQGVGQGSYEQYF.

The V and J genes are TRBV15 and TRBJ1-2; TRBD1 agrees at 10 bases. The CDR3 consists of 18 residues. After removal of 5 bases from V and 7 bases from J, the junction contained 19 bases not matched to a gene. The germline gives CDR1 LNHNV, CDR2 YYDKDF (reference sequence). The CDR3 DNA reads as TGTGCCACCAGCCCTTTACCGGGACAGGGGCGACAAAGGCGTGGCTACACCTTC. It specifies CATSPLPGQGRQRRGYTF.

This clone occurred a few times. The V and J genes are TRBV5-1 and TRBJ2-5; possibly TRBD2 for D (6 bases). CDR1 and CDR2 from the germline V gene are SGHRS and YFSETQ. This CDR3 region has 12 residues. Trimming removed 5 bases at V and 4 bases at J, with 9 bases between. CDR3 DNA: TGCGCCAGCAGAGGCGGGGCAGAGACCCAGTACTTC. As protein: CASRGGAETQYF.

This rearrangement joins TRBV10-3 to TRBJ1-1; D possibly corresponds to TRBD1 (6 bases). The CDR3 consists of 16 residues. V was cut by 6 bases and J by 1 base, with 18 bases left in between. Germline V gene lookup returns CDR1 ENHRY and CDR2 SYGVKD. The CDR3 DNA sequence: TGTGCCATCAGGATAAGAGAGACAGGAGAGAACACTGAAGCTTTCTTT. Its protein product is CAIRIRETGENTEAFF.

The J gene is TRBJ1-2, the V gene TRBV4-3; 8 bases map to TRBD1. Germline CDR1 and CDR2: LGHNA and YSLEER. CDR3 length: 15 amino acids. V shed 0 bases and J 8 bases; nucleotides not matched to a gene: 8. The CDR3 here is CASSQEGRRTGGYTF. CDR3 nucleotide sequence: TGCGCCAGCAGCCAAGAGGGGCGTAGGACAGGGGGCTACACCTTC.

CDR3 sequence reads: CASSQDWFHGDRETQYF. For the CDR3, the DNA is TGTGCCAGCAGCCAAGATTGGTTCCACGGTGATCGGGAGACCCAGTACTTC. V and J are TRBV14 and TRBJ2-5; the D is unclear. Trimming removed 0 bases from V and 5 bases from J, with 19 bases in between. Per germline, CDR1 SGHDN and CDR2 FVKESK. The CDR3 is made up of 17 amino acids.

The chain combines TRBV19 with TRBJ2-3; 9 bases match TRBD2. This CDR3 contains 17 residues. From germline, CDR1 is LNHDA and CDR2 SQIVND (reference sequence). The trim removed 4 bases at V and 0 bases at J, leaving 8 bases unmatched. The CDR3 sequence: CASSRRGLARSTDTQYF. The CDR3 region has the DNA TGTGCCAGTAGTAGGAGAGGACTAGCGCGGAGCACAGATACGCAGTATTTT.

This clone has at least ten counts. The chain is built from TRBV9 and TRBJ1-2, with 8 bases matching TRBD1. Trimming at V came to 1 base and at J to 3 bases, leaving 2 bases not matched to a gene. Germline assignment: CDR1 SGDLS and CDR2 YYNGEE. CDR3 size: 14 residues. CDR3 sequence: CASSVTGGDYGYTF. The CDR3 nucleotides are TGTGCCAGCAGCGTAACAGGGGGTGACTATGGCTACACCTTC.

The chain recombines TRBV5-8 with TRBJ1-5; no clear D. Trimming pared 0 bases from V and 8 bases from J, leaving 15 bases between. Germline V gene sequence: CDR1 SGHTS, CDR2 YDEGEE. This CDR3 has 15 residues. CDR3 in DNA: TGTGCCAGCAGCTTGGCTGGCAGGCAGAATGAGCCCCAGCATTTT. Translation gives CASSLAGRQNEPQHF.

V gene TRBV9 combines with J gene TRBJ2-2; 7 bases map to TRBD1. The V gene end was trimmed by 3 bases and the J gene end by 1 base; junction bases not matched to a gene: 3. The CDR3 extends over 15 amino acids. Germline CDR1 is SGDLS and CDR2 is YYNGEE. This CDR3 reads CASSGGQMNTGELFF. CDR3 sequence (DNA): TGTGCCAGCAGCGGGGGACAGATGAACACCGGGGAGCTGTTTTTT.

The J gene is TRBJ2-2, the V gene TRBV7-2; 11 nucleotides match TRBD2. V shed 2 bases, J shed 6 bases, and the junction held 2 bases outside the gene matches. CDR1 and CDR2 (germline): SGHTA, FQGNSA. The CDR3 runs 15 residues. This CDR3 is CASSLTSGGPGELFF. In DNA form, the CDR3 reads TGTGCCAGCAGCTTAACTAGCGGGGGCCCCGGGGAGCTGTTTTTT. Full variable domain (missing parts from reference TRBV7-2 and TRBJ2-2): GAGVSQSPSNKVTEKGKDVELRCDPISGHTALYWYRQSLGQGLEFLIYFQGNSAPDKSGLPSDRFSAERTGGSVSTLTIQRTQQEDSAVYLCASSLTSGGPGELFFGEGSRLTVL.